This TCR beta chain is drawn from a study of T cells after yellow fever vaccination (dated by TCRdb to about 2019). Background on the whole study: Libraries from fractions with low cell numbers were prepared with the SMART-Seq v4 Ultra Low Input RNA kit. To track T-cell clones before and after primary and booster YFV17D yellow fever vaccination, bulk TCR alpha and beta repertoires were sequenced longitudinally. Two healthy male donors made up the cohort, one aged 18 to 29 years and the other aged 30 to 40 years. Bulk PBMC replicates and cell subsets were isolated from blood drawn at multiple timepoints before and after both primary and secondary immunization.

V sheds 0 bases and J sheds 0 bases, leaving 9 bases between their ends. The germline V gene sets CDR1 to LGHNA and CDR2 to YSLEER. Taken from cysteine to phenylalanine, the CDR3 has 15 residues. Kept here is only the CDR3 DNA, which spans 45 bases and is read in frame from base 1. The sample's treatment or condition label, decoded: live attenuated yellow fever vaccine strain. At each blood-draw timepoint, two biological replicates of bulk PBMCs were collected. A standard Ficoll-Paque protocol was used to isolate PBMCs from peripheral blood. TriZol was used to extract RNA from bulk PBMCs, CD4 and CD8 fractions, and dextramer-positive and dextramer-negative fractions. These reads were obtained on an Illumina NovaSeq 6000. TCR cDNA was made using 5'RACE template switching, a step that added a universal primer site and unique molecular identifiers. Priming of cDNA synthesis was performed from both the TCR alpha and TCR beta constant segments. Libraries were amplified in two PCR steps, with sample barcodes and sequencing adapters added in the second step. Sequencing of libraries was done on Illumina HiSeq 2500 (2x100 bp) or NovaSeq (2x150 bp). The authors' analysis ran thus. MIGEC handled demultiplexing of reads and collapsing into UMI consensus sequences, while MiXCR performed V(D)J alignment. Vaccine-responding clonotypes were defined with edgeR using replicate PBMC samples, requiring FDR below 0.01 and a log2 fold change above 5 up to day 15. Each bulk clonotype received a CD4 or CD8 identity based on whether the sequenced CD4 or CD8 repertoire contained that clonotype at higher abundance. Starting from the raw public reads, TCRdb applied fastp trimming at Q25, assembled clones with MiXCR and retained in-frame beta chains. Each entry is one CDR3 protein sequence, shown with its most common DNA and genes. TCRdb's processing, not the authors' own work, is the source of the V and J calls. The sample includes hundreds of thousands of distinct CDR3 sequences, with under 20% observed a single time. Roughly 19% of the sample is held by the ten biggest clonotypes.

The research as a whole found: FACS-sorted repertoires could contain abundant contaminating clonotypes from the bulk population, so computational filtering was required. Compared with the primary T-cell response, the secondary T-cell response was faster but weaker, reaching its peak on day 5 rather than on day 15. After the booster, most clones that had expanded after primary vaccination were detected again (nearly 97% of CD4 and more than 80% of CD8), suggesting broad maintenance of memory. Only two donors were included in the study, so the extent to which the findings can be generalized is limited. A small share of clonotypes occurred in both CD4 and CD8 compartments, likely arising from convergent recombination.

This clonotype was counted ten times or more. Its cognate antigen has yet to be identified. The sample holds no much larger clone one base away, and base qualities are not on file. The chain is made from TRBV4-3 and TRBJ2-7; the D segment might be TRBD1 or TRBD2, since each matches 5 bases. Sequences were derived from PBMCs, sampled before the yellow fever booster vaccination. This sequence originates from a man aged 18-30 years who received the YFV17D yellow fever vaccine. The CDR3: CASSQEEGSSYEQYF. Here is the DNA: TGCGCCAGCAGCCAAGAAGAGGGGAGCTCCTACGAGCAGTACTTC.